This TCR beta chain was captured by sequencing in a study of T cell changes during pregnancy in multiple sclerosis. Some clones are missing from TCRdb's copy, which holds only in-frame ones; the method was immunoSEQ multiplex PCR. The top ten clones hold 1.2% to 1.5% of a sample with about 81,000 clones, around 93% of them seen once. Germline V gives CDR1 SEHNR, CDR2 FQNEAQ (reference sequence). This CDR3 is 17 amino acids long. Trimming at V came to 5 bases and at J to 4 bases, leaving 17 bases not matched to a gene. Material: peripheral blood, obtained in the third trimester of pregnancy. The chain employs TRBV7-9 and TRBJ2-7; 7 positions match TRBD1. The origin of this receptor is a female donor in good health, enrolled as a control in a pregnancy study. The CDR3 here is CASSPRLRDRYSYEQYF. CDR3 nucleotide sequence: TGTGCCAGCAGCCCTCGCCTTCGGGACAGATACTCGTACGAGCAGTACTTC. The whole variable domain, filled in from reference TRBV7-9 and TRBJ2-7, reads DTGVSQNPRHKITKRGQNVTFRCDPISEHNRLYWYRQTLGQGPEFLTYFQNEAQLEKSRLLSDRFSAERPKGSFSTLEIQRTEQGDSAMYLCASSPRLRDRYSYEQYFGPGTRLTVT.